Presented here are 26 T cell receptor beta chains from one specimen sequenced in a study of blood T cell repertoires in COVID-19 (dated by TCRdb to about 2020). The library was produced with the immunoSEQ multiplex PCR assay. The table was pulled from immuneACCESS by TCRdb, which kept in-frame rearrangements only. Such tables lose some clones; where checked, under half of the loss comes from unresolved V genes, and the rest has no known cause. The sample has over 200,000 clones on record, roughly four fifths of them singletons. Of the sample, 9.5% to 15% is held by the ten largest clones. The sample consisted of peripheral blood. The source is a woman between 40 and 50 years old with acute or convalescent COVID-19.

The chain combines TRBV27 with TRBJ1-4; D unclear. V was clipped by 3 bases and J by 0 bases, with 14 bases between them. The CDR3 totals 17 residues. CDR1 and CDR2 (germline): MNHEY, SMNVEV (reference sequence). DNA for the CDR3: TGTGCCAGCAGTTTTCCGGCGAGGGCACCAACTAATGAAAAACTGTTTTTT. It encodes CASSFPARAPTNEKLFF. Full variable domain (remainder filled in from reference TRBV27 and TRBJ1-4): EAQVTQNPRYLITVTGKKLTVTCSQNMNHEYMSWYRQDPGLGLRQIYYSMNVEVTDKGDVPEGYKVSRKEKRNFPLILESPSPNQTSLYFCASSFPARAPTNEKLFFGSGTQLSVL.

The V and J genes are TRBV7-2 and TRBJ1-5; 9 nucleotides line up with TRBD1. This CDR3 contains 14 residues. The ends lost 8 bases at V and 7 bases at J; junction bases unmatched: 9. The germline V gene has CDR1 SGHTA and CDR2 FQGNSA. CDR3 DNA: TGTGCCAGCGCTGGGGACAGGGACTTCCAGCCCCAGCATTTT. Encoded protein: CASAGDRDFQPQHF.

The genes are TRBV7-8 and TRBJ1-6; D is perhaps TRBD1 (5 bases). Trimming cost V 6 bases and J 5 bases, with 20 bases left between them. This CDR3 contains 17 residues. Per the germline V gene, CDR1 is SGHVS and CDR2 is FQNEAQ. CDR3 protein: CASRQIPRGLNNSPLHF. The CDR3 region has the DNA TGTGCCAGCAGACAAATTCCACGGGGACTTAATAATTCACCCCTCCACTTT.

The rearrangement uses TRBV14 and TRBJ2-3; D not resolved. V shed 4 bases and J shed 0 bases, with 8 bases lying between them. This CDR3 contains 14 residues. CDR1 and CDR2 (germline): SGHDN, FVKESK. CDR3 DNA: TGTGCCAGCAGCCCTACCATTAGCACAGATACGCAGTATTTT. This gives the protein CASSPTISTDTQYF.

This clone occurred once. This sequence joins TRBV7-9 and TRBJ2-7, with D possibly being TRBD1 (6 bases). Germline V gene lookup returns CDR1 SEHNR and CDR2 FQNEAQ (reference sequence). This CDR3 has 14 amino acids. Between the trimmed V and J ends, which lost 1 base and 6 bases, there was a span of 13 bases. The CDR3 coding sequence is TGTGCCAGCAGCTTAGGGCAGGGGAACCTCGAGCAGTACTTC. It yields the protein CASSLGQGNLEQYF. Full variable domain (remainder filled in from reference TRBV7-9 and TRBJ2-7): DTGVSQNPRHKITKRGQNVTFRCDPISEHNRLYWYRQTLGQGPEFLTYFQNEAQLEKSRLLSDRFSAERPKGSFSTLEIQRTEQGDSAMYLCASSLGQGNLEQYFGPGTRLTVT.

The V and J genes are TRBV13 and TRBJ1-3, with D possibly TRBD1 on 5 matching bases. Germline-derived CDR1 and CDR2 are PRHDT and FYEKMQ (reference sequence). This CDR3 is 16 amino acids long. The germline V and J ends were trimmed by 1 base and 2 bases, with 12 bases remaining between them. Here the CDR3 DNA reads TGTGCCAGCAGCTTAGCAAGGGACTTAACTGGAAACACCATATATTTT. Translating gives CASSLARDLTGNTIYF.

V gene TRBV4-1 combines with J gene TRBJ2-3, with a tentative D call TRBD1 (7 bases). The germline V and J ends were trimmed by 4 bases and 1 base, with 12 bases remaining between them. Per germline, CDR1 MGHRA and CDR2 YSYEKL. The CDR3 extends over 15 amino acids. In DNA form, the CDR3 reads TGCGCCAGCAGCCGCGGGGACAGCGGCACAGATACGCAGTATTTT. It is translated as CASSRGDSGTDTQYF.

Only one count was recorded for this clone. The gene calls are TRBV11-3 and TRBJ2-7, with D possibly TRBD1 on 5 matching bases. CDR3 length: 15 amino acids. Per the germline V gene, CDR1 is SGHNT and CDR2 is YENEEA. V shed 5 bases and J shed 3 bases, with 17 bases lying between them. The CDR3 DNA is TGTGCCAGCAGCGACGCTGGGCAGGGAAGCTACGAGCAGTACTTC. Translated, it gives CASSDAGQGSYEQYF.

This clone has a handful of counts. This rearrangement joins TRBV7-6 to TRBJ2-5; 7 bases are shared with TRBD1. V was pared by 5 bases and J by 4 bases, with 13 bases of the junction left unmatched. Germline CDR1 reads SGHVS; CDR2 reads FNYEAQ. The length of the CDR3 is 16 residues. The CDR3 loop is CASSLQQGSFPETQYF. The CDR3 coding sequence is TGTGCCAGCAGCCTACAACAGGGGTCTTTTCCAGAGACCCAGTACTTC.

This clone appeared a single time. The chain carries TRBV10-3 and TRBJ1-2, with 7 bases lining up with TRBD1. The germline CDR1 and CDR2 sequences are ENHRY and SYGVKD. J was trimmed by 4 bases and V by 10 bases; bases with no gene match: 9. This CDR3 region has 13 residues. CDR3 sequence reads: CATTEDRPYGYTF. CDR3 sequence (DNA): TGTGCCACCACGGAGGACAGGCCCTATGGCTACACCTTC.

The rearrangement joins TRBV2 to TRBJ2-1; 8 positions match TRBD1. Germline V gene lookup returns CDR1 SNHLY and CDR2 FYNNEI. The CDR3 runs 14 residues. The junction had 11 bases not matched to a gene; V was cut back by 9 bases and J by 7 bases. Here the CDR3 DNA reads TGTGCCAGTAATACCGGGACAGGCGGAAATGAGCAGTTCTTC. This sequence encodes CASNTGTGGNEQFF.

This clone came up a few times. The chain is built from TRBV10-1 and TRBJ2-2, with 7 bases that match TRBD1. Unmatched junction bases numbered 13, after V lost 5 bases and J lost 1 base. Germline V gene lookup returns CDR1 WNHNN and CDR2 SYGVQD (reference sequence). The CDR3 extends over 18 amino acids. As DNA, the CDR3 is TGCGCCAGCAGTCCTAAGCCTCCCGGGACAGTGAACACCGGGGAGCTGTTTTTT. It translates to CASSPKPPGTVNTGELFF.

This clone was detected only a few times. The chain joins TRBV27 to TRBJ2-2, with 8 bases lining up with TRBD1. Trimming took 6 bases from V and 7 from J; bases not matched to a gene: 10. Germline V gives CDR1 MNHEY, CDR2 SMNVEV (reference sequence). The CDR3 loop spans 15 amino acids. In nucleotides, the CDR3 is TGTGCCAGCAGACCAATGGACAGGGCGAACGGGGAGCTGTTTTTT. Translated: CASRPMDRANGELFF.

V and J are TRBV5-1 and TRBJ2-1; 16 positions match TRBD2. The V and J ends lost 4 bases and 9 bases, in that order; junction bases with no gene match: 13. The CDR3 sequence is 18 residues long. Germline V gives CDR1 SGHRS, CDR2 YFSETQ. The CDR3 here is CASSAGTSGRALGGEQFF. DNA of the CDR3: TGCGCCAGCAGCGCCGGGACTAGCGGGAGGGCCCTCGGGGGTGAGCAGTTCTTC.

CDR3 in DNA: TGTGCCAGCAGCTTACTCGGACTAGCGGGGTCCTACGAGCAGTACTTC. Translation: CASSLLGLAGSYEQYF. The V call is TRBV11-2, the J call TRBJ2-7; 12 positions agree with TRBD2. CDR3 length: 16 amino acids. Germline values: CDR1 SGHAT, CDR2 FQNNGV. Trimming at V came to 2 bases and at J to 1 base, leaving 3 bases not matched to a gene.

This rearrangement joins TRBV19 to TRBJ1-1; D perhaps matches TRBD1 (5 bases). CDR1 and CDR2 (germline): LNHDA, SQIVND (reference sequence). V lost 6 bases, J lost 3 bases, and 14 bases lay in between. This CDR3 has 14 residues. CDR3 nucleotides: TGTGCCAGTAGCCAGCCAGGGATGGACACTGAAGCTTTCTTT. Protein: CASSQPGMDTEAFF.

The chain uses TRBV2 and TRBJ2-3; D call uncertain. The germline V and J ends were trimmed by 3 bases and 4 bases, with 11 bases remaining between them. The germline V gene encodes CDR1 SNHLY and CDR2 FYNNEI. The CDR3 has 14 amino acids. For the CDR3, the DNA is TGTGCCAGCAGTGAGAGCAGCGACCCAGATACGCAGTATTTT. Its translation is CASSESSDPDTQYF.

The chain has TRBV27 and TRBJ1-4; 7 nucleotides match TRBD1. With V trimmed by 2 bases and J by 4 bases, 4 bases remained unmatched. Germline assignment: CDR1 MNHEY and CDR2 SMNVEV (reference sequence). This CDR3 comprises 15 residues. CDR3 loop: CASSLGTAYNEKLFF. The CDR3 region has the DNA TGTGCCAGCAGTTTAGGGACAGCCTATAATGAAAAACTGTTTTTT.

The V call is TRBV11-3, the J call TRBJ2-1; TRBD2 matches at 8 bases. The CDR3 has 14 amino acids. Germline V lookup: CDR1 SGHNT, CDR2 YENEEA. Trimming removed 2 bases from V and 7 bases from J; junction bases left unmatched: 4. The CDR3 spells CASSLRRGANEQFF. In nucleotides, the CDR3 is TGTGCCAGCAGCTTAAGGCGGGGGGCAAATGAGCAGTTCTTC.

The V and J genes are TRBV15 and TRBJ2-5; 9 bases align to TRBD1. Trimming took 3 bases from V and 3 from J; bases not matched to a gene: 5. The CDR3 length is 15 residues. Per the germline V gene, CDR1 is LNHNV and CDR2 is YYDKDF (reference sequence). CDR3 region: CATSRRGQGKETQYF. The DNA for the CDR3 is TGTGCCACCAGCAGGAGGGGACAGGGTAAAGAGACCCAGTACTTC.

This clone appeared once. This chain joins TRBV5-4 and TRBJ2-1, with 10 bases matching TRBD2. The CDR3 loop spans 16 amino acids. The V and J ends lost 4 bases and 5 bases, in that order; junction bases with no gene match: 9. Germline lookup yields CDR1 SGHNT and CDR2 YYREEE (reference sequence). The CDR3 protein is CASSPVWTSGHNEQFF. The DNA for the CDR3 is TGTGCCAGCAGCCCTGTATGGACTAGCGGCCACAATGAGCAGTTCTTC.

The chain uses TRBV7-3 and TRBJ1-1; D unresolved. The CDR3 contains 13 residues. Trimming stripped 4 bases from V and 1 base from J, with 7 bases between. Per germline, CDR1 SGHTA and CDR2 FQGTGA. CDR3 residues: CASSSSRNTEAFF. The CDR3 DNA reads TGTGCCAGCAGCTCTTCCCGGAACACTGAAGCTTTCTTT.

The chain carries TRBV5-1 and TRBJ1-1; unclear D gene. V lost 4 bases and J 5 bases, leaving 12 bases between the germline ends. Germline CDR1 SGHRS, CDR2 YFSETQ. This CDR3 is 13 amino acids long. CDR3 in DNA: TGCGCCAGCAGCCAGGATACGGGGACTGAAGCTTTCTTT. The encoded protein is CASSQDTGTEAFF.

The chain recombines TRBV5-1 with TRBJ2-2, with 9 bases identical to TRBD1. The trim removed 0 bases at V and 7 bases at J, leaving 4 bases unmatched. This CDR3 is 15 amino acids long. Per the germline V gene, CDR1 is SGHRS and CDR2 is YFSETQ. The CDR3 nucleotides read TGCGCCAGCAGCTTGGGACAGGGGGTCGGCGGGGAGCTGTTTTTT. Translation gives CASSLGQGVGGELFF.

V and J are TRBV7-2 and TRBJ2-2; 7 positions agree with TRBD1. This CDR3 is built from 15 residues. The V gene end was trimmed by 5 bases and the J gene end by 7 bases; junction bases not matched to a gene: 10. CDR1 and CDR2 from the germline V gene are SGHTA and FQGNSA. CDR3 residues: CASSNRGRPDGELFF. The CDR3 DNA follows: TGTGCCAGCAGCAATAGGGGGCGACCCGACGGGGAGCTGTTTTTT.

This clone occurred a few times. The chain recombines TRBV11-2 with TRBJ2-3; D is undetermined. Germline V gives CDR1 SGHAT, CDR2 FQNNGV. The CDR3 runs to 14 residues. V gave up 2 bases and J gave up 6 bases, with 12 bases separating them. CDR3 region: CASSLSPSRDTQYF. The CDR3 DNA sequence: TGTGCCAGCAGCTTAAGCCCTAGTCGGGATACGCAGTATTTT.